A selection of T cell receptor beta chains follows, all from one sample in a study of blood T cell repertoires in COVID-19. Data came from immunoSEQ multiplex PCR; TCRdb stores just in-frame clones and leaves some out. The sample holds about 250,000 clones; under 90% are singletons and the top ten take roughly 15%. The sequenced sample consisted of PBMCs or T cells enriched from blood (not recorded which). Receptors originate from a man younger than 30 who had recovered from COVID-19. Each CDR3 is given with its conserved first and last residue. A D gene is named only where the DNA matches it firmly. Clone size is not always given. Where it is, it says once, few, many or a class for expanded clones.

cdr3_aa: CASSLSFSPGKETQYF
cdr3_nt: TGTGCCAGCAGTTTATCGTTTTCTCCGGGAAAGGAGACCCAGTACTTC
v_call: TRBV27
d_call: NA
clone_size: NA
j_call: TRBJ2-5

cdr3_aa: CASSLRQGDEQFF
cdr3_nt: TGTGCCAGCAGTTTACGGCAGGGGGATGAGCAGTTCTTC
v_call: TRBV12-3/TRBV12-4
d_call: TRBD1
clone_size: few
j_call: TRBJ2-1

cdr3_aa: CASSDSPGTYEQYF
cdr3_nt: TGTGCCAGCAGTGACTCTCCCGGTACCTACGAGCAGTACTTC
v_call: TRBV2
d_call: NA
clone_size: NA
j_call: TRBJ2-7

cdr3_aa: CASRPGTSGGQETQYF
cdr3_nt: TGCGCCAGCAGGCCGGGGACTAGCGGGGGGCAAGAGACCCAGTACTTC
v_call: TRBV5-1
d_call: TRBD2
clone_size: NA
j_call: TRBJ2-5

cdr3_aa: CASSGQVEAFF
cdr3_nt: TGTGCCAGCAGTGGACAGGTTGAAGCTTTCTTT
v_call: TRBV2
d_call: NA
clone_size: NA
j_call: TRBJ1-1

cdr3_aa: CASSSGLAGVHEQFF
cdr3_nt: TGTGCCAGCAGTTCCGGACTAGCGGGAGTCCATGAGCAGTTCTTC
v_call: TRBV27
d_call: TRBD2
clone_size: NA
j_call: TRBJ2-1

cdr3_aa: CASSPLAGVDTGELFF
cdr3_nt: TGTGCCAGCAGCCCGCTAGCGGGAGTGGACACCGGGGAGCTGTTTTTT
v_call: TRBV14
d_call: TRBD2
clone_size: NA
j_call: TRBJ2-2

cdr3_aa: CASSPEGNTEAFF
cdr3_nt: TGTGCCAGCAGCCCCGAGGGGAACACTGAAGCTTTCTTT
v_call: TRBV7-3
d_call: NA
clone_size: NA
j_call: TRBJ1-1

cdr3_aa: CASSKGTGGETQYF
cdr3_nt: TGTGCCAGCAGCAAGGGGACAGGGGGTGAGACCCAGTACTTC
v_call: TRBV9
d_call: TRBD1
clone_size: NA
j_call: TRBJ2-5

cdr3_aa: CASSPGQGQSPLHF
cdr3_nt: TGCGCCAGCAGCCCGGGACAGGGGCAATCACCCCTCCACTTT
v_call: TRBV5-1
d_call: TRBD1
clone_size: NA
j_call: TRBJ1-6

cdr3_aa: CASSPGQGANYGYTF
cdr3_nt: TGCGCCAGCAGCCCGGGACAGGGGGCGAACTATGGCTACACCTTC
v_call: TRBV4-1
d_call: TRBD1
clone_size: NA
j_call: TRBJ1-2

cdr3_aa: CASSVSGRPDTQYF
cdr3_nt: TGTGCCAGCAGCGTCAGCGGGAGACCAGATACGCAGTATTTT
v_call: TRBV3-1/TRBV3-2
d_call: TRBD2
clone_size: NA
j_call: TRBJ2-3

cdr3_aa: CASSLREPDTQYF
cdr3_nt: TGTGCCAGCAGCTTGCGGGAGCCAGATACGCAGTATTTT
v_call: TRBV5-4
d_call: NA
clone_size: few
j_call: TRBJ2-3

cdr3_aa: CASSPTTGHSNTEAFF
cdr3_nt: TGCGCCAGCAGCCCTACGACGGGACACTCGAACACTGAAGCTTTCTTT
v_call: TRBV5-1
d_call: NA
clone_size: NA
j_call: TRBJ1-1

cdr3_aa: CASSLVRFGGLETQYF
cdr3_nt: TGTGCCAGCAGCTTAGTCCGGTTTGGGGGCCTGGAGACCCAGTACTTC
v_call: TRBV11-3
d_call: NA
clone_size: NA
j_call: TRBJ2-5

cdr3_aa: CASSRSLGGPIQFF
cdr3_nt: TGTGCCAGCAGCCGATCCTTGGGCGGGCCGATTCAGTTCTTC
v_call: TRBV4-2
d_call: NA
clone_size: NA
j_call: TRBJ2-1

cdr3_aa: CASSQTGQVEAFF
cdr3_nt: TGTGCCAGCAGTCAAACCGGACAGGTTGAAGCTTTCTTT
v_call: TRBV3-1/TRBV3-2
d_call: TRBD1
clone_size: NA
j_call: TRBJ1-1

cdr3_aa: CASSPGSGANVLTF
cdr3_nt: TGTGCCAGCAGCCCAGGGTCTGGGGCCAACGTCCTGACTTTC
v_call: TRBV13
d_call: NA
clone_size: NA
j_call: TRBJ2-6

cdr3_aa: CAWSRDRLSEQYF
cdr3_nt: TGTGCCTGGAGCCGGGACAGGCTAAGTGAGCAGTACTTC
v_call: TRBV30
d_call: TRBD1
clone_size: NA
j_call: TRBJ2-7

cdr3_aa: CASSPQGNTEAFF
cdr3_nt: TGTGCCAGCAGTCCCCAGGGCAACACTGAAGCTTTCTTT
v_call: TRBV12-3/TRBV12-4
d_call: NA
clone_size: NA
j_call: TRBJ1-1

cdr3_aa: CASSLVWQREGQEQYF
cdr3_nt: TGTGCCAGCAGCTTAGTTTGGCAGCGGGAGGGCCAAGAGCAGTACTTC
v_call: TRBV7-2
d_call: TRBD2
clone_size: NA
j_call: TRBJ2-7

cdr3_aa: CASSEGTRVETQYF
cdr3_nt: TGTGCCAGCAGTGAAGGGACTAGAGTAGAGACCCAGTACTTC
v_call: TRBV2
d_call: TRBD2
clone_size: NA
j_call: TRBJ2-5

cdr3_aa: CASSFIGTGDGYGYTF
cdr3_nt: TGTGCCAGCAGTTTTATCGGGACAGGGGATGGCTATGGCTACACCTTC
v_call: TRBV6-2/TRBV6-3
d_call: TRBD1
clone_size: NA
j_call: TRBJ1-2

cdr3_aa: CASSLQENTEAFF
cdr3_nt: TGTGCCAGCAGCCTTCAGGAGAACACTGAAGCTTTCTTT
v_call: TRBV7-9
d_call: NA
clone_size: NA
j_call: TRBJ1-1

cdr3_aa: CASRQTGGTEAFF
cdr3_nt: TGTGCCAGCAGACAGACAGGGGGCACTGAAGCTTTCTTT
v_call: TRBV12-3/TRBV12-4
d_call: TRBD1
clone_size: few
j_call: TRBJ1-1

cdr3_aa: CASSLRSGGAGDNEQFF
cdr3_nt: TGTGCCAGCAGCTTAAGGAGCGGGGGGGCCGGAGACAATGAGCAGTTCTTC
v_call: TRBV7-6
d_call: TRBD2
clone_size: NA
j_call: TRBJ2-1

cdr3_aa: CAIRRQGEGEQYF
cdr3_nt: TGTGCCATCAGAAGACAGGGTGAGGGCGAGCAGTACTTC
v_call: TRBV10-3
d_call: TRBD1
clone_size: NA
j_call: TRBJ2-7

cdr3_aa: CASSEWSGSGDEQFF
cdr3_nt: TGTGCCAGCAGTGAATGGTCAGGCAGCGGGGATGAGCAGTTCTTC
v_call: TRBV6-1
d_call: TRBD2
clone_size: NA
j_call: TRBJ2-1

cdr3_aa: CASSQGLAWNTGELFF
cdr3_nt: TGTGCCAGCAGCCAAGGACTAGCTTGGAACACCGGGGAGCTGTTTTTT
v_call: TRBV14
d_call: TRBD2
clone_size: NA
j_call: TRBJ2-2

cdr3_aa: CASSLSGQGPGYTF
cdr3_nt: TGCGCCAGCAGCTTGTCAGGACAGGGACCTGGCTACACCTTC
v_call: TRBV5-1
d_call: TRBD1
clone_size: NA
j_call: TRBJ1-2

cdr3_aa: CASSWTGPLEGAFF
cdr3_nt: TGCGCCAGCAGCTGGACAGGGCCACTTGAAGGAGCTTTCTTT
v_call: TRBV5-1
d_call: TRBD1
clone_size: once
j_call: TRBJ1-1

cdr3_aa: CASSFFVRLADNEQFF
cdr3_nt: TGTGCCAGCAGCTTTTTTGTCCGACTAGCGGACAATGAGCAGTTCTTC
v_call: TRBV13
d_call: TRBD2
clone_size: NA
j_call: TRBJ2-1

cdr3_aa: CASSFRGSQPQHF
cdr3_nt: TGTGCCAGCAGTTTTCGGGGTAGTCAGCCCCAGCATTTT
v_call: TRBV27
d_call: NA
clone_size: NA
j_call: TRBJ1-5

cdr3_aa: CASSRQGTGELFF
cdr3_nt: TGTGCCAGCAGTAGACAGGGTACCGGGGAGCTGTTTTTT
v_call: TRBV2
d_call: TRBD1
clone_size: NA
j_call: TRBJ2-2

cdr3_aa: CASSFTGTGNTEAFF
cdr3_nt: TGTGCCAGCAGCTTTACCGGGACAGGGAACACTGAAGCTTTCTTT
v_call: TRBV5-5
d_call: TRBD1
clone_size: NA
j_call: TRBJ1-1

cdr3_aa: CASSPRTVEASYEQYF
cdr3_nt: TGTGCCAGCAGCCCGCGGACAGTAGAGGCCTCCTACGAGCAGTACTTC
v_call: TRBV7-8
d_call: NA
clone_size: few
j_call: TRBJ2-7

cdr3_aa: CASSFIMNTEAFF
cdr3_nt: TGTGCCAGCAGTTTTATAATGAACACTGAAGCTTTCTTT
v_call: TRBV27
d_call: NA
clone_size: NA
j_call: TRBJ1-1

cdr3_aa: CASNPGQGNYGYTF
cdr3_nt: TGTGCCAGCAACCCAGGACAGGGTAACTATGGCTACACCTTC
v_call: TRBV28
d_call: TRBD1
clone_size: NA
j_call: TRBJ1-2

cdr3_aa: CASRAGGRLETQYF
cdr3_nt: TGCGCCAGTCGCGCCGGGGGTAGGTTAGAGACCCAGTACTTC
v_call: TRBV5-1
d_call: NA
clone_size: NA
j_call: TRBJ2-5

cdr3_aa: CATTSSGTGVYEQYF
cdr3_nt: TGTGCCACCACGAGCTCCGGGACAGGGGTCTACGAGCAGTACTTC
v_call: TRBV15
d_call: TRBD1
clone_size: NA
j_call: TRBJ2-7

cdr3_aa: CASSSPSGEETQYF
cdr3_nt: TGTGCCAGCAGTTCCCCTAGCGGGGAAGAGACCCAGTACTTC
v_call: TRBV28
d_call: TRBD2
clone_size: NA
j_call: TRBJ2-5

cdr3_aa: CASRHTGGRETQYF
cdr3_nt: TGTGCCAGCAGACACACAGGGGGCAGGGAGACCCAGTACTTC
v_call: TRBV7-8
d_call: TRBD1
clone_size: NA
j_call: TRBJ2-5

cdr3_aa: CASSLEEGVEREQYF
cdr3_nt: TGTGCCAGCAGCTTAGAAGAAGGGGTCGAACGGGAGCAGTACTTC
v_call: TRBV7-9
d_call: NA
clone_size: NA
j_call: TRBJ2-7

cdr3_aa: CASSPESWSPTQETQYF
cdr3_nt: TGTGCCAGCAGCCCTGAGTCGTGGTCGCCCACTCAAGAGACCCAGTACTTC
v_call: TRBV7-9
d_call: NA
clone_size: few
j_call: TRBJ2-5

cdr3_aa: CAISAGTSSHEQYF
cdr3_nt: TGTGCCATCAGTGCCGGGACTAGCTCCCACGAGCAGTACTTC
v_call: TRBV10-3
d_call: TRBD2
clone_size: NA
j_call: TRBJ2-7

cdr3_aa: CASSLGKGSTYNEQFF
cdr3_nt: TGTGCCAGCAGCTTAGGCAAGGGGTCCACCTACAATGAGCAGTTCTTC
v_call: TRBV13
d_call: NA
clone_size: once
j_call: TRBJ2-1

cdr3_aa: CASSHLAEGYNEQFF
cdr3_nt: TGCGCCAGCAGCCACCTAGCGGAGGGGTACAATGAGCAGTTCTTC
v_call: TRBV4-1
d_call: TRBD2
clone_size: NA
j_call: TRBJ2-1

cdr3_aa: CASSLGRIQETQYF
cdr3_nt: TGTGCCAGCAGCTTGGGGCGGATACAAGAGACCCAGTACTTC
v_call: TRBV5-5
d_call: NA
clone_size: NA
j_call: TRBJ2-5

cdr3_aa: CSVMLYMNLAFF
cdr3_nt: TGCAGCGTGATGCTATATATGAACTTAGCTTTCTTT
v_call: TRBV29-1
d_call: NA
clone_size: NA
j_call: TRBJ1-1

cdr3_aa: CASSRGEPYEQYF
cdr3_nt: TGTGCCAGCAGCCGGGGGGAACCCTACGAGCAGTACTTC
v_call: TRBV5-4
d_call: TRBD2
clone_size: NA
j_call: TRBJ2-7

cdr3_aa: CSASRFAGADSNQPQHF
cdr3_nt: TGCAGTGCTAGTAGGTTCGCAGGGGCTGATAGCAATCAGCCCCAGCATTTT
v_call: TRBV20-1
d_call: NA
clone_size: NA
j_call: TRBJ1-5

cdr3_aa: CASSVLNSGTGRSPLHF
cdr3_nt: TGCGCCAGCAGTGTCCTCAATTCTGGGACAGGGAGGTCACCCCTCCACTTT
v_call: TRBV10-2
d_call: TRBD1
clone_size: NA
j_call: TRBJ1-6

cdr3_aa: CASSQGASSGYTF
cdr3_nt: TGTGCCAGCAGCCAAGGTGCGTCGTCTGGCTACACCTTC
v_call: TRBV14
d_call: NA
clone_size: NA
j_call: TRBJ1-2

cdr3_aa: CAGSQRGFSYEQYF
cdr3_nt: TGTGCCGGTTCCCAGCGGGGATTCTCCTACGAGCAGTACTTC
v_call: TRBV5-6
d_call: TRBD2
clone_size: NA
j_call: TRBJ2-7

cdr3_aa: CASSSRDRVTGELFF
cdr3_nt: TGTGCCAGCAGCTCCCGGGACAGGGTTACCGGGGAGCTGTTTTTT
v_call: TRBV3-1/TRBV3-2
d_call: TRBD1
clone_size: NA
j_call: TRBJ2-2

cdr3_aa: CASSLGQGGDSPLHF
cdr3_nt: TGTGCCAGCAGCTTAGGGCAGGGTGGCGATTCACCCCTCCACTTT
v_call: TRBV7-9
d_call: NA
clone_size: NA
j_call: TRBJ1-6

cdr3_aa: CASSLGEGWDTEAFF
cdr3_nt: TGCGCCAGCAGCTTGGGGGAGGGCTGGGACACTGAAGCTTTCTTT
v_call: TRBV5-1
d_call: NA
clone_size: few
j_call: TRBJ1-1

cdr3_aa: CASSLVEGNTGELFF
cdr3_nt: TGCGCCAGCAGCTTGGTTGAGGGGAACACCGGGGAGCTGTTTTTT
v_call: TRBV5-1
d_call: NA
clone_size: NA
j_call: TRBJ2-2

cdr3_aa: CASSEFVAGDGRYGYTF
cdr3_nt: TGCGCCAGCAGTGAGTTCGTAGCGGGCGACGGTCGGTATGGCTACACCTTC
v_call: TRBV10-1
d_call: NA
clone_size: NA
j_call: TRBJ1-2